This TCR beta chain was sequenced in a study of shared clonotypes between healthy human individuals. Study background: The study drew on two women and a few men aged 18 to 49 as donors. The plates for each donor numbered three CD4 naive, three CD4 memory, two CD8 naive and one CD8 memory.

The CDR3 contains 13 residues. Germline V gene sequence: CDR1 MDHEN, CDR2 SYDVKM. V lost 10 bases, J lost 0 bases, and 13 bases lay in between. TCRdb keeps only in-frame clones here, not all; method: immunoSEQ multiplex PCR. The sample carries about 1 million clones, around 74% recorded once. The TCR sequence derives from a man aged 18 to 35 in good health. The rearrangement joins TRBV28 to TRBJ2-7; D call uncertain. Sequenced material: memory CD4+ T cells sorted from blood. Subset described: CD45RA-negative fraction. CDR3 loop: CATLKGYSYEQYF. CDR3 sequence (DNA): TGTGCCACCCTAAAAGGCTACTCCTACGAGCAGTACTTC. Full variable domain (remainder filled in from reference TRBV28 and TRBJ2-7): DVKVTQSSRYLVKRTGEKVFLECVQDMDHENMFWYRQDPGLGLRLIYFSYDVKMKEKGDIPEGYSVSREKKERFSLILESASTNQTSMYLCATLKGYSYEQYFGPGTRLTVT.